This T cell receptor (beta chain) was captured in a study of cytomegalovirus exposure and HLA in healthy donors. The study, taken as a whole, reports: Sequencing likely caused a cluster of highly shared sequence variants. In vitro data verified three CMV-associated chains as specific for CMV antigens. A later analysis revealed that TCR association rates differed between HLA loci, peaking at DRB1 and bottoming out at HLA-C.

Germline V gene lookup returns CDR1 SGHRS and CDR2 YFSETQ. Germline trimming cut 4 bases from V and 1 base from J; bases unmatched to any gene: 12. This CDR3 has 17 amino acids. This clone was counted a few times. Its antigen remains unknown. The PCR made use of 60 Vbeta and 13 Jbeta primers. Here immunoSEQ multiplex PCR was the method, and the copy in TCRdb shows in-frame clones only, minus some. The table includes roughly 120,000 clones, roughly 65% detected once. The clonotype originates from a man in his forties or fifties in good health and CMV-seropositive. The V and J genes are TRBV5-1 and TRBJ2-5, with TRBD2 matching over 8 bases. The sample was PBMCs. The CDR3 is CASSPGLAPNFQETQYF. The CDR3 DNA is TGCGCCAGCAGCCCCGGACTAGCACCTAACTTCCAAGAGACCCAGTACTTC.